This T cell receptor (beta chain) was recovered during a study of blood T cells in healthy people across ages. Background on the study: Template switching picked up about one barcoded beta molecule for each two T cells. General study findings and limits: Without sorted subsets, naive and antigen-experienced compartments could not be conclusively compared.

Primed by a sample-barcoded 5' primer and a J-beta primer mix, a second PCR proceeded for about 7 to 12 cycles. Every molecule of cDNA carried a tag from a template-switch adaptor with 12 random nucleotides. TCRdb reprocessed the 5' RACE reads via MiXCR and lists one record per CDR3 protein. The sample lists 800,000 to 1,000,000 distinct CDR3 sequences, 45% to 50% occurring once. The CDR3 runs 14 residues. Looked up from germline, CDR1 is MNHEY and CDR2 is SVGAGI. As for this clonotype: Its antigen is as yet unknown.

The sample taken for sequencing was blood. The chain is built from TRBV6-5 and TRBJ2-4; possible D gene TRBD2, 6 bases. The J call may be mistaken, given a closer DNA end match to TRBJ2-7. This sequence originates from a man aged 25 to 45 in good health. The CDR3 region has the DNA TGTGCCAGCAGAGACGAGAGCGGGTCTTACGAGCAGTACTTC. The encoded protein is CASRDESGSYEQYF.